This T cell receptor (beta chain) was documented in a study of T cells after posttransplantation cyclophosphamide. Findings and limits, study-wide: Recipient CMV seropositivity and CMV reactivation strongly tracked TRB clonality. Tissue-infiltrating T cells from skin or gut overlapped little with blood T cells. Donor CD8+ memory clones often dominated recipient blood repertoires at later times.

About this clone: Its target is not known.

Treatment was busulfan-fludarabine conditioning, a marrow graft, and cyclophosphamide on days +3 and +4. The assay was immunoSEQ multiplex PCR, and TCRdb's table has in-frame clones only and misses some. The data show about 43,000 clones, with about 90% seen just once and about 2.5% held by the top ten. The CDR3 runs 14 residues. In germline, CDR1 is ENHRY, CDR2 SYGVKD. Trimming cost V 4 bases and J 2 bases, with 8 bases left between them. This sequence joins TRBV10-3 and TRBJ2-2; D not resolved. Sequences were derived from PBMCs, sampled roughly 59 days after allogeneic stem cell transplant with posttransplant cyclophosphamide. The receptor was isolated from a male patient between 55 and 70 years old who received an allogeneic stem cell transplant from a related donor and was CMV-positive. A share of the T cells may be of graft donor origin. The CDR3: CAISGLANTGELFF. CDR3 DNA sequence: TGTGCCATCAGTGGACTTGCAAACACCGGGGAGCTGTTTTTT.